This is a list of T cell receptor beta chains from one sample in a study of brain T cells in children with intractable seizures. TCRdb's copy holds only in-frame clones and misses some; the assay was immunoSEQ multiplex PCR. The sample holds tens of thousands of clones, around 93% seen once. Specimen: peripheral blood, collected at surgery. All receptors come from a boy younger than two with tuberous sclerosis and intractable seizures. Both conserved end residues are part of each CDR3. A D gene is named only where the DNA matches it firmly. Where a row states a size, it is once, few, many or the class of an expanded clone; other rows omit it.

CDR3 DNA: TGTGCCAGCAGCCGAAACTCCCTTGCAACTAATGAAAAACTGTTTTTT
CDR3 protein: CASSRNSLATNEKLFF
V gene: TRBV3-1/TRBV3-2
J gene: TRBJ1-4
D gene: .
clone size: .

CDR3 DNA: TGCGCCAGCAGTCATTCCCACAGGACATTTAGTGGCACTGAAGCTTTCTTT
CDR3 protein: CASSHSHRTFSGTEAFF
V gene: TRBV23-1
J gene: TRBJ1-1
D gene: .
clone size: .

CDR3 DNA: TGTGCCAGCAGCCAAGGGGGACAGAATAATTCACCCCTCCACTTT
CDR3 protein: CASSQGGQNNSPLHF
V gene: TRBV3-1/TRBV3-2
J gene: TRBJ1-6
D gene: TRBD1
clone size: .

CDR3 DNA: TGTGCCAGCAGCTTATGGAGCGGGAGCTCCTACAATGAGCAGTTCTTC
CDR3 protein: CASSLWSGSSYNEQFF
V gene: TRBV7-9
J gene: TRBJ2-1
D gene: TRBD2
clone size: .

CDR3 DNA: TGTGCCAGCAGCCAAGATTTGCCGGGGGGCACTGAAGCTTTCTTT
CDR3 protein: CASSQDLPGGTEAFF
V gene: TRBV4-2
J gene: TRBJ1-1
D gene: .
clone size: .

CDR3 DNA: TGTGCCAGCAGTGAAACAGGGGAGGCTTTCTTT
CDR3 protein: CASSETGEAFF
V gene: TRBV25-1
J gene: TRBJ1-1
D gene: TRBD1
clone size: once

CDR3 DNA: TGCAGTGCTAGATCGAGAGATACGCAGTATTTT
CDR3 protein: CSARSRDTQYF
V gene: TRBV20-1
J gene: TRBJ2-3
D gene: .
clone size: .

CDR3 DNA: TGCGCCAGCAGCTTACAGGGTAGGAACTATGGCTACACCTTC
CDR3 protein: CASSLQGRNYGYTF
V gene: TRBV5-1
J gene: TRBJ1-2
D gene: .
clone size: once

CDR3 DNA: TGTGCCAGCAGTTACTCCGAAGACTATGGCTACACCTTC
CDR3 protein: CASSYSEDYGYTF
V gene: TRBV6-5
J gene: TRBJ1-2
D gene: .
clone size: .

CDR3 DNA: TGTGCCAGTAGTATCTGGACCGGGGAGCTGTTTTTT
CDR3 protein: CASSIWTGELFF
V gene: TRBV19
J gene: TRBJ2-2
D gene: .
clone size: .

CDR3 DNA: TGTGCCAGTAGTACCGGACTAGCTCCTAAGTTCTTC
CDR3 protein: CASSTGLAPKFF
V gene: TRBV19
J gene: TRBJ2-1
D gene: TRBD2
clone size: .

CDR3 DNA: TGCGCCAGCAGTCAATTGACAGGGGGTAACGCTGAAGCTTTCTTT
CDR3 protein: CASSQLTGGNAEAFF
V gene: TRBV4-1
J gene: TRBJ1-1
D gene: TRBD1
clone size: few

CDR3 DNA: TGTGCCAGCAGCGCAGGACCCACTAGCGGGGCAATCTCTTTTACAGATACGCAGTATTTT
CDR3 protein: CASSAGPTSGAISFTDTQYF
V gene: TRBV9
J gene: TRBJ2-3
D gene: TRBD2
clone size: once

CDR3 DNA: TGCGCCAGCAGCTTGGCCGGGACTAGCGGGAGGATGTCCTACAATGAGCAGTTCTTC
CDR3 protein: CASSLAGTSGRMSYNEQFF
V gene: TRBV5-1
J gene: TRBJ2-1
D gene: TRBD2
clone size: .

CDR3 DNA: TGTGCCAGCAGCCCAATGGGGGGACCGTCCTACGAGCAGTACTTC
CDR3 protein: CASSPMGGPSYEQYF
V gene: TRBV7-9
J gene: TRBJ2-7
D gene: .
clone size: .

CDR3 DNA: TGTGCCAGCAGTCTTCAAGGGGGAAATACGCAGTATTTT
CDR3 protein: CASSLQGGNTQYF
V gene: TRBV3-1/TRBV3-2
J gene: TRBJ2-3
D gene: .
clone size: .

CDR3 DNA: TGTGCCATCAGTGCGCGATTGACGACTGAAGCTTTCTTT
CDR3 protein: CAISARLTTEAFF
V gene: TRBV10-3
J gene: TRBJ1-1
D gene: .
clone size: .

CDR3 DNA: TGTGCCACCAGCAGGCGGGGGGACGAGCAGTACTTC
CDR3 protein: CATSRRGDEQYF
V gene: TRBV15
J gene: TRBJ2-7
D gene: TRBD2
clone size: .

CDR3 DNA: TGTGCCAGCAGCGTAGCCTCCTCGGGACAGGGGGCTGGTGAGCAGTTCTTC
CDR3 protein: CASSVASSGQGAGEQFF
V gene: TRBV9
J gene: TRBJ2-1
D gene: TRBD1
clone size: .

CDR3 DNA: TGTGCCACCAGCTCGACAGTCGGCTCAAACACTGAAGCTTTCTTT
CDR3 protein: CATSSTVGSNTEAFF
V gene: TRBV24-1
J gene: TRBJ1-1
D gene: .
clone size: .

CDR3 DNA: TGTGCCAGCAGCCTTCGACTAGCGGGGGCCCAAGAGACCCAGTACTTC
CDR3 protein: CASSLRLAGAQETQYF
V gene: TRBV3-1/TRBV3-2
J gene: TRBJ2-5
D gene: TRBD2
clone size: .

CDR3 DNA: TGTGCCAGCAGTGAAGGCCCGGGAGGGGTTGACGAGCAGTACTTC
CDR3 protein: CASSEGPGGVDEQYF
V gene: TRBV2
J gene: TRBJ2-7
D gene: TRBD2
clone size: .

CDR3 DNA: TGTGCCAGCTCACCAGAGGTGGCAGTGGATGAGCAGTTCTTC
CDR3 protein: CASSPEVAVDEQFF
V gene: TRBV18
J gene: TRBJ2-1
D gene: .
clone size: .

CDR3 DNA: TGCAGTGCTGGCCCTAAAAACATTCAGTACTTC
CDR3 protein: CSAGPKNIQYF
V gene: TRBV20-1
J gene: TRBJ2-4
D gene: .
clone size: .

CDR3 DNA: TGTGCCAGCAGCTTTTCGGAAAGGGACGGAGGGGTAAGATCACCCCTCCACTTT
CDR3 protein: CASSFSERDGGVRSPLHF
V gene: TRBV5-8
J gene: TRBJ1-6
D gene: .
clone size: .

CDR3 DNA: TGTGCCAGCAGCCCACCCGGGGGACAGGGTGTAGTTACTGGAAACACCATATATTTT
CDR3 protein: CASSPPGGQGVVTGNTIYF
V gene: TRBV7-9
J gene: TRBJ1-3
D gene: TRBD1
clone size: .

CDR3 DNA: TGTGCCACCAGTGACACCGGGACCCTAAACACAGATACGCAGTATTTT
CDR3 protein: CATSDTGTLNTDTQYF
V gene: TRBV24-1
J gene: TRBJ2-3
D gene: .
clone size: once

CDR3 DNA: TGTGCCAGCTCACCAAAGGGGGCAGACACCGGGGAGCTGTTTTTT
CDR3 protein: CASSPKGADTGELFF
V gene: TRBV18
J gene: TRBJ2-2
D gene: TRBD1
clone size: .

CDR3 DNA: TGTGCCAGCAGTGAAGGTTTGGGACTTACCTACGAGCAGTACTTC
CDR3 protein: CASSEGLGLTYEQYF
V gene: TRBV2
J gene: TRBJ2-7
D gene: .
clone size: .

CDR3 DNA: TGTGCCAGCACCCCCCGGTACGGCCATGAGCAGTTCTTC
CDR3 protein: CASTPRYGHEQFF
V gene: TRBV12-3/TRBV12-4
J gene: TRBJ2-1
D gene: .
clone size: .

CDR3 DNA: TGTGCCAGCAAAAGGACAGGGTCAGGGAACTATGGCTACACCTTC
CDR3 protein: CASKRTGSGNYGYTF
V gene: TRBV3-1/TRBV3-2
J gene: TRBJ1-2
D gene: TRBD1
clone size: .

CDR3 DNA: TGTGCCAACGACGTGGGAGAGACCCAGTACTTC
CDR3 protein: CANDVGETQYF
V gene: TRBV2
J gene: TRBJ2-5
D gene: .
clone size: .

CDR3 DNA: TGTGCCAGCAGCGTAGGATGGGACAGGGTGGATCAGCCCCAGCATTTT
CDR3 protein: CASSVGWDRVDQPQHF
V gene: TRBV9
J gene: TRBJ1-5
D gene: TRBD1
clone size: .

CDR3 DNA: TGTGCCACCGCGCTTAACACGGGGGCAAGCTCCTACAATGAGCAGTTCTTC
CDR3 protein: CATALNTGASSYNEQFF
V gene: TRBV5-4
J gene: TRBJ2-1
D gene: .
clone size: .

CDR3 DNA: TGTGCCAGCAGTCAAACTGGGTACTCCTACAATGAGCAGTTCTTC
CDR3 protein: CASSQTGYSYNEQFF
V gene: TRBV27
J gene: TRBJ2-1
D gene: .
clone size: .

CDR3 DNA: TGTGCCTGGAGTGGAGCCTTCGGTCCCGGGACTAGCGGGCCTGGGGATGAGCAGTTCTTC
CDR3 protein: CAWSGAFGPGTSGPGDEQFF
V gene: TRBV30
J gene: TRBJ2-1
D gene: TRBD2
clone size: .

CDR3 DNA: TGTGCCAGCAGCGGAGGGAATTCACCCCTCCACTTT
CDR3 protein: CASSGGNSPLHF
V gene: TRBV5-4
J gene: TRBJ1-6
D gene: .
clone size: .

CDR3 DNA: TGTGCCAGCGCGGGGGGGGAGAGCTCCTACAATGAGCAGTTCTTC
CDR3 protein: CASAGGESSYNEQFF
V gene: TRBV11-2
J gene: TRBJ2-1
D gene: TRBD2
clone size: once

CDR3 DNA: TGTGCCAGCAGCTTAGGGGGTCCCCCTGTAGGTACGCAGTATTTT
CDR3 protein: CASSLGGPPVGTQYF
V gene: TRBV11-3
J gene: TRBJ2-3
D gene: .
clone size: .

CDR3 DNA: TGCAGTGCTAGTCAAGGGTCGGGAAACACCATATATTTT
CDR3 protein: CSASQGSGNTIYF
V gene: TRBV20-1
J gene: TRBJ1-3
D gene: .
clone size: once

CDR3 DNA: TGTGCCAGCAGCTTAGGACTAGTAGGCAATGAGCAGTTCTTC
CDR3 protein: CASSLGLVGNEQFF
V gene: TRBV7-9
J gene: TRBJ2-1
D gene: .
clone size: .

CDR3 DNA: TGTGCCAGCAGCTTCTTGGGACTTACTAGCACAGATACGCAGTATTTT
CDR3 protein: CASSFLGLTSTDTQYF
V gene: TRBV11-3
J gene: TRBJ2-3
D gene: .
clone size: .